This T cell receptor (beta chain) is drawn from a study of cytomegalovirus exposure and HLA in healthy donors. Germline loops: CDR1 SGHRS, CDR2 YFSETQ. This CDR3 spans 15 amino acids. V lost 0 bases, J lost 1 base, and 4 bases stayed unmatched. Study conclusions and caveats: That first-cohort TCR clusters tended to co-occur in the 90 to 150 validation repertoires was found in a later analysis.

On this clone itself: Its antigen is not identified.

The repertoire was sequenced with immunoSEQ multiplex PCR; TCRdb's copy has only in-frame clones and lacks some. The table lists some 150,000 clones, 75% to 90% of them singletons. The rearrangement joins TRBV5-1 to TRBJ2-7; the match to TRBD2 covers 7 bases. The sample consisted of PBMCs. The clonotype originates from a man between 18 and 35 years old in good health and CMV-seropositive. The CDR3 loop reads CASSLARGGSYEQYF. Here the CDR3 DNA reads TGCGCCAGCAGCTTGGCCCGGGGAGGGTCCTACGAGCAGTACTTC.